The TCR beta chain described here comes from a study of blood T cell repertoires in COVID-19. About the research overall: Material from acute and convalescent COVID-19 was sourced from the United States, Italy and Spain.

The CDR3 sequence is 16 residues long. Germline assignment: CDR1 MNHEY and CDR2 SMNVEV (reference sequence). The V and J ends lost 7 bases and 8 bases respectively, with 24 bases between them. Original processing notes: The assay estimated nucleated cells by amplifying reference gene primers. The assay was immunoSEQ multiplex PCR, and TCRdb's table has in-frame clones only and misses some. The V and J calls and clone size come from that table; D and trimming were worked out from the DNA. The table records 94,000 or so clones, 88% of them present only once. Sequences were obtained from peripheral blood. The chain links TRBV27 to TRBJ1-5; D possibly corresponds to TRBD1 (6 bases). The sequence came from a woman aged 70 to 79 with acute or convalescent COVID-19. CDR3 nucleotide sequence: TGTGCCAGCAAAACAGGGTGGGGAAGGGTTTCGGAGCCCCAGCATTTT. Translation gives CASKTGWGRVSEPQHF.